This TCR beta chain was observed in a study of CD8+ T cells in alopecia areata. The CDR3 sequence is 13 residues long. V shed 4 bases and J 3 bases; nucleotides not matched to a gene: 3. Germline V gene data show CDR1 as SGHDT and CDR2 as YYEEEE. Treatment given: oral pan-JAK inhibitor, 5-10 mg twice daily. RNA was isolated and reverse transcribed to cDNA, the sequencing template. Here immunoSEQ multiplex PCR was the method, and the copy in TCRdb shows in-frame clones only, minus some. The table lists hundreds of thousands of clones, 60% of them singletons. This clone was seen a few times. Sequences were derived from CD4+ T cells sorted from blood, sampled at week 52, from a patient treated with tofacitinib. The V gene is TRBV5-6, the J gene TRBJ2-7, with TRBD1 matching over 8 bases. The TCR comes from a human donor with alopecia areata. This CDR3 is CASSPDRVYEQYF. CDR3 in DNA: TGTGCCAGCAGCCCGGACAGGGTCTACGAGCAGTACTTC. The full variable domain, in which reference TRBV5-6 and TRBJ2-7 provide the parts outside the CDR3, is DAGVTQSPTHLIKTRGQQVTLRCSPKSGHDTVSWYQQALGQGPQFIFQYYEEEERQRGNFPDRFSGHQFPNYSSELNVNALLLGDSALYLCASSPDRVYEQYFGPGTRLTVT.